The 7 T cell receptor beta chains reported below all come from one sample, sequenced in a study of T cells in localized non-small cell lung cancer. The data were produced by immunoSEQ multiplex PCR, yet TCRdb's version contains in-frame clones alone and is incomplete. The sample contains under 50,000 clones, about 88% of which appear only once. Sequencing was performed on PBMCs, taken before any cancer treatment. The source of these receptors is a man aged 40-75 years with stage II lung adenocarcinoma.

The J gene is TRBJ2-2, the V gene TRBV18, with D hard to call. Germline-derived CDR1 and CDR2 are KGHSH and LQKENI. V was pared by 2 bases and J by 2 bases, with 3 bases between. The CDR3 is made up of 13 amino acids. CDR3 coding DNA: TGTGCCAGCTCACCAGAAAACACCGGGGAGCTGTTTTTT. Translating gives CASSPENTGELFF.

In the case of this clone: Other DNA sequences in this specimen translate into the identical CDR3. V and J are TRBV7-8 and TRBJ1-6; perhaps TRBD1 as D (5 bases). Trimming cost V 5 bases and J 7 bases, with 15 bases left between them. Germline CDR1 SGHVS, CDR2 FQNEAQ. This CDR3 contains 15 residues. CDR3 in DNA: TGTGCCAGCAGCGCCTGGGACGGAAAAAATTCACCCCTCCACTTT. It translates to CASSAWDGKNSPLHF.

The rearrangement joins TRBV5-1 to TRBJ2-3, with D possibly being TRBD1 (5 bases). The CDR3 loop spans 19 amino acids. Germline loops: CDR1 SGHRS, CDR2 YFSETQ. V lost 0 bases and J 2 bases, leaving 22 bases between the germline ends. The CDR3 DNA follows: TGCGCCAGCAGCTTGGCCGGACAAATACTAACTTATGCCACAGATACGCAGTATTTT. Translation gives CASSLAGQILTYATDTQYF. The full variable domain, completed using reference TRBV5-1 and TRBJ2-3, is KAGVTQTPRYLIKTRGQQVTLSCSPISGHRSVSWYQQTPGQGLQFLFEYFSETQRNKGNFPGRFSGRQFSNSRSEMNVSTLELGDSALYLCASSLAGQILTYATDTQYFGPGTRLTVL.

This clone was seen a handful of times. The rearrangement joins TRBV7-9 to TRBJ1-3, with D perhaps TRBD1 (5 bases). Per germline, CDR1 SEHNR and CDR2 FQNEAQ (reference sequence). The CDR3 extends over 16 amino acids. Trimming removed 2 bases at V and 4 bases at J, with 15 bases between. The CDR3 sequence: CASSLPIPGDGNTIYF. The CDR3 DNA sequence: TGTGCCAGCAGCTTACCCATCCCCGGGGACGGAAACACCATATATTTT.

This chain links TRBV5-4 with TRBJ2-7; D is perhaps TRBD1 (6 bases). Between the trimmed V and J ends, which lost 3 bases and 5 bases, there was a span of 15 bases. Germline assignment: CDR1 SGHNT and CDR2 YYREEE (reference sequence). The CDR3 covers 14 residues. For the CDR3, the DNA is TGTGCCAGCAGCTCGTCCCGGGACATCGACGAGCAGTACTTC. Its translation is CASSSSRDIDEQYF.

The V call is TRBV5-6, the J call TRBJ2-7, with TRBD1 matching over 8 bases. This CDR3 is 15 amino acids long. The V gene end was trimmed by 0 bases and the J gene end by 5 bases; junction bases not matched to a gene: 7. Germline V gene lookup returns CDR1 SGHDT and CDR2 YYEEEE. Here the CDR3 DNA reads TGTGCCAGCAGCTTGGTGGGGACAGGTTCTCACGAGCAGTACTTC. Protein product: CASSLVGTGSHEQYF.

CDR3 region: CSVDGQGIYEQYF. CDR3 nucleotide sequence: TGCAGCGTTGACGGACAGGGCATTTACGAGCAGTACTTC. V gene TRBV29-1 combines with J gene TRBJ2-7; 8 bases agree with TRBD1. CDR1 is SQVTM, CDR2 ANQGSEA, per germline. The CDR3 totals 13 residues. The V gene end was trimmed by 3 bases and the J gene end by 4 bases; junction bases not matched to a gene: 5.